The T cell receptor (beta chain) described here comes from a study of blood T cell repertoires in COVID-19. Overall study: Material from acute and convalescent COVID-19 was sourced from the United States, Italy and Spain. In each case, the material was cDNA or gDNA derived from T cells, B-cell-depleted T cells, or PBMCs.

Authors' processing steps: How many nucleated cells were present was estimated from reference gene primer amplification. TCRdb's copy holds only in-frame clones and misses some; the assay was immunoSEQ multiplex PCR. From that table come the V and J calls and clone size; the DNA was used to work out D and trimming. In the table there are 90,000 to 150,000 clones, 65% to 90% of which are singletons. V was pared by 4 bases and J by 2 bases, with 8 bases of the junction left unmatched. The CDR3 extends over 16 amino acids. Per the germline V gene, CDR1 is SGHNT and CDR2 is YYREEE (reference sequence). The sequence was obtained from a man aged 80 or over with acute or convalescent COVID-19. Material: peripheral blood. V and J are TRBV5-4 and TRBJ2-2; TRBD1 matches 7 bases. CDR3 bases: TGTGCCAGCAGCCCCCCGGACAGGATAAACACCGGGGAGCTGTTTTTT. Its translation is CASSPPDRINTGELFF.